The 18 T cell receptor beta chains below were found in one sample sequenced in a study of CD8+ T cells in alopecia areata. Reverse transcribed after extraction, RNA yielded cDNA as the sequencing template. Sequenced by immunoSEQ multiplex PCR; TCRdb stores in-frame clones only, minus some. The sample lists under 35,000 clones; 60% to 85% were seen once. The sample was NKG2D-low CD8+ T cells sorted from blood. All receptors come from a human donor with alopecia areata.

The J gene is TRBJ2-7, the V gene TRBV4-3; 9 nucleotides match TRBD1. CDR3 size: 17 residues. The germline V gene has CDR1 LGHNA and CDR2 YSLEER. Trimming at V came to 0 bases and at J to 3 bases, leaving 9 bases not matched to a gene. CDR3 bases: TGCGCCAGCAGCCAAGACCAGGGACAGGGCATTATCTACGAGCAGTACTTC. It translates to CASSQDQGQGIIYEQYF.

The chain joins TRBV29-1 to TRBJ1-4; tentative D call: TRBD1 (5 bases). Germline CDR1 and CDR2: SQVTM and ANQGSEA. The V end lost 7 bases, the J end lost 3 bases, and 18 bases lay between the germline ends. The CDR3 extends over 15 amino acids. For the CDR3, the DNA is TGCAGCGCGGGAGGTAGGGGAGGACCTAATGAAAAACTGTTTTTT. Its protein product is CSAGGRGGPNEKLFF.

This clone has just one count. The rearrangement links TRBV6-4 to TRBJ2-2; 8 bases fit TRBD2. Germline trimming cut 4 bases from V and 6 bases from J; bases unmatched to any gene: 4. Germline CDR1 is MRHNA and CDR2 is SNTAGT. CDR3 length equals 14 residues. The CDR3 region is CASSGAGDAGELFF. The CDR3 nucleotides read TGTGCCAGCAGTGGAGCGGGAGACGCCGGGGAGCTGTTTTTT.

The rearrangement links TRBV4-2 to TRBJ2-2, with 8 positions matching TRBD2. CDR1 and CDR2 (germline): LGHNA, YNFKEQ. V dropped 3 bases and J dropped 4; count of bases not matched to a gene: 13. CDR3 length: 18 amino acids. For the CDR3, the DNA is TGTGCCAGCAGCCAGACCGGGAGGGACGAAAGTTTCACCGGGGAGCTGTTTTTT. It is translated as CASSQTGRDESFTGELFF.

CDR3 sequence reads: CASRQLIGTSFGNTQYF. The CDR3 DNA is TGTGCCAGCAGACAACTAATCGGGACTAGCTTCGGGAATACGCAGTATTTT. The rearrangement links TRBV27 to TRBJ2-3, with 9 bases matching TRBD2. V shed 6 bases, J shed 7 bases, and the junction held 17 bases outside the gene matches. Germline V gene lookup returns CDR1 MNHEY and CDR2 SMNVEV (reference sequence). The CDR3 spans 17 residues.

The rearrangement links TRBV29-1 to TRBJ1-4; D not certain. This CDR3 region has 11 residues. CDR1 and CDR2 from the germline V gene are SQVTM and ANQGSEA. Trimming left V 2 bases short and J 13 bases short, with 11 bases between. Here the CDR3 DNA reads TGCAGCGTTGAACGCGCCGAGGGACTGTTTTTT. Protein sequence: CSVERAEGLFF.

The chain couples TRBV5-4 to TRBJ2-4, with 8 bases fitting TRBD2. Looked up from germline, CDR1 is SGHNT and CDR2 is YYREEE (reference sequence). Trimming cost V 4 bases and J 6 bases; bases outside gene matches: 0. This CDR3 is built from 12 residues. The CDR3 protein is CASSGLANIQYF. The CDR3 nucleotides read TGTGCCAGCAGCGGACTAGCAAACATTCAGTACTTC.

The chain couples TRBV5-6 to TRBJ2-1; D unresolved. The ends were cut back, 2 bases at V and 8 bases at J, with 8 bases in the middle. This CDR3 contains 12 residues. The germline CDR1 and CDR2 sequences are SGHDT and YYEEEE. The CDR3 nucleotides are TGTGCCAGCAGCTTTACACAATATGAGCAGTTCTTC. Its translation is CASSFTQYEQFF.

The chain combines TRBV28 with TRBJ2-1; TRBD1 aligns across 7 bases. CDR3 length equals 15 residues. Unmatched junction bases numbered 10, after V lost 4 bases and J lost 7 bases. Germline CDR1 MDHEN, CDR2 SYDVKM. The CDR3 region is CASSSVTGIANEQFF. The CDR3 DNA reads as TGTGCCAGCAGTTCTGTGACAGGGATTGCAAATGAGCAGTTCTTC.

The CDR3 loop is CSVVLAGKESYEQYF. CDR3 DNA: TGCAGCGTTGTCCTAGCGGGAAAGGAATCCTACGAGCAGTACTTC. The rearrangement links TRBV29-1 to TRBJ2-7; 9 nucleotides line up with TRBD2. Germline CDR1 and CDR2: SQVTM and ANQGSEA. CDR3 length: 15 residues. J lost 1 base, V lost 4 bases, and 8 bases had no gene match.

J is TRBJ2-1 and V is TRBV25-1, with 8 bases matching TRBD1. The CDR3 extends over 15 amino acids. The V and J ends lost 1 base and 4 bases, in that order; junction bases with no gene match: 3. Germline V gives CDR1 MGHDK, CDR2 SYGVNS. CDR3 loop: CASSESGTGYNEQFF. CDR3 bases: TGTGCCAGCAGTGAATCCGGGACAGGATACAATGAGCAGTTCTTC.

The rearrangement uses TRBV6-4 and TRBJ1-2, with D possibly TRBD1 on 6 matching bases. Germline CDR1 is MRHNA and CDR2 is SNTAGT. The CDR3 runs to 14 residues. V was clipped by 3 bases and J by 4 bases, with 12 bases between them. CDR3 nucleotides: TGTGCCAGCAGTGAAGAAGGGACATCCTATGGCTACACCTTC. Its translation: CASSEEGTSYGYTF.

This chain links TRBV6-6 with TRBJ2-3, with D unresolved. From germline, CDR1 is MNHNY and CDR2 SVGAGI (reference sequence). The V end lost 8 bases, the J end lost 5 bases, and 8 bases lay between the germline ends. The CDR3 runs 11 residues. The DNA for the CDR3 is TGTGCCAGCGGCCCAGGAGATACGCAGTATTTT. Its protein is CASGPGDTQYF.

This chain links TRBV28 with TRBJ2-1; 8 bases fit TRBD1. This CDR3 is built from 18 residues. The germline V gene has CDR1 MDHEN and CDR2 SYDVKM. With V trimmed by 6 bases and J by 1 base, 14 bases remained unmatched. CDR3 DNA: TGTGCCAGCAGCACCTTGGCTCGGACAGGGTATTCCTACAATGAGCAGTTCTTC. Translating it yields CASSTLARTGYSYNEQFF.

The chain links TRBV27 to TRBJ2-3, with D possibly being TRBD2 (6 bases). Germline assignment: CDR1 MNHEY and CDR2 SMNVEV (reference sequence). The CDR3 covers 12 residues. The ends were cut back, 9 bases at V and 11 bases at J, with 18 bases in the middle. In DNA, the CDR3 is TGTGCCAGTGGGGGACTCCCACGCGTGCAGTATTTT. Protein: CASGGLPRVQYF.

This clone was seen more than once but under ten times. The gene calls are TRBV6-1 and TRBJ2-5; 9 nucleotides line up with TRBD2. The ends lost 5 bases at V and 5 bases at J; junction bases unmatched: 6. CDR1 and CDR2 (germline): MNHNS, SASEGT. The CDR3 extends over 14 amino acids. CDR3 nucleotide sequence: TGTGCCAGCAGTCCCGGGACTAGCCACGAGACCCAGTACTTC. Translated: CASSPGTSHETQYF.

The chain is built from TRBV29-1 and TRBJ1-1; no clear D. The CDR3 is 12 amino acids. V lost 0 bases to trimming and J lost 2 bases, with 4 bases between them. The germline V gene has CDR1 SQVTM and CDR2 ANQGSEA. This chain's CDR3 is CSVEEQNTEAFF. The CDR3 coding sequence is TGCAGCGTTGAAGAGCAAAACACTGAAGCTTTCTTT.

The chain has TRBV6-6 and TRBJ2-7; D perhaps matches TRBD2 (5 bases). The ends were cut back, 2 bases at V and 3 bases at J, with 8 bases in the middle. The CDR3 consists of 13 residues. Germline loops: CDR1 MNHNY, CDR2 SVGAGI (reference sequence). CDR3 region: CASSYGSGYEQYF. The CDR3 region has the DNA TGTGCCAGCAGTTACGGGAGCGGCTACGAGCAGTACTTC.